This TCR beta chain is drawn from a study of tumor-infiltrating lymphocytes in primary liver carcinoma. Only a few counts were recorded for this clonotype. Mismatch with germline at one junction end may stem from a read error. Extraction also yielded germline DNA, while blood RNA was obtained from unsorted whole blood. A constant-region primer served to make TCR beta cDNA from roughly 540 ng total RNA. Nested multiplex PCR, run for three rounds with slightly modified ARM-PCR, yielded TCR beta libraries. TCRdb itself ran the multiplex PCR reads through MiXCR, one entry per CDR3 protein. Of about 330,000 distinct CDR3 sequences listed, about 61% are singletons. The specimen sequenced was peripheral blood. This clonotype was sampled from a man between 35 and 55 years old with primary liver carcinoma and hepatitis B virus infection.

DNA for the CDR3: TGTGCCAGCAGCTTAGAAGGGGGCGACTATGAGCAGCACTTC. This encodes CASSLEGGDYEQHF. The V call is TRBV11-2, the J call TRBJ2-7; 7 positions agree with TRBD1. The germline CDR1 and CDR2 sequences are SGHAT and FQNNGV. The CDR3 totals 14 residues.